Given below is one T cell receptor (beta chain) in context. These data are taken from a study of T cell changes during pregnancy in multiple sclerosis. The assay was immunoSEQ multiplex PCR, and TCRdb's table has in-frame clones only and misses some. In the table there are about 14,000 clones, about 88% of which are singletons. Germline lookup yields CDR1 LGHNT and CDR2 FRNRAP. The ends were cut back, 0 bases at V and 4 bases at J, with 12 bases in the middle. The CDR3 sequence is 15 residues long. This sequence originates from a female donor with multiple sclerosis, enrolled in a pregnancy study. The material was CD8+ T cells from peripheral blood mononuclear cells, obtained in the first trimester of pregnancy. The chain links TRBV12-5 to TRBJ1-1; D possibly corresponds to TRBD1 (6 bases). CDR3 region: CASGLVLGRGTEAFF. The CDR3 DNA sequence: TGTGCTAGTGGTTTGGTACTAGGCAGGGGCACTGAAGCTTTCTTT.